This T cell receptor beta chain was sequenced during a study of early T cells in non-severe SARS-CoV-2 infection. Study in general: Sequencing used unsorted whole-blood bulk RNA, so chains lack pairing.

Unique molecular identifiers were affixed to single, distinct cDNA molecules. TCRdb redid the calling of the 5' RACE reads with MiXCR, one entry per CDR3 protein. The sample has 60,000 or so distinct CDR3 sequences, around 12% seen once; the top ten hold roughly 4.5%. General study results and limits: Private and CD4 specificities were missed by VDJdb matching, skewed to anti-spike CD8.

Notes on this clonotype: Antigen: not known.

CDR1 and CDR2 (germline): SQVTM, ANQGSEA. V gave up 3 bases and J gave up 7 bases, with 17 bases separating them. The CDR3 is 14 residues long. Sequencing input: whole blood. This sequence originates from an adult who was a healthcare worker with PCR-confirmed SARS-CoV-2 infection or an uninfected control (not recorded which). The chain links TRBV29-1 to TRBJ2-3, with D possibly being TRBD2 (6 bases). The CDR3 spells CSVEGREKRNTQYF. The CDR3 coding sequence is TGCAGCGTTGAGGGTCGGGAGAAACGTAATACGCAGTATTTT.